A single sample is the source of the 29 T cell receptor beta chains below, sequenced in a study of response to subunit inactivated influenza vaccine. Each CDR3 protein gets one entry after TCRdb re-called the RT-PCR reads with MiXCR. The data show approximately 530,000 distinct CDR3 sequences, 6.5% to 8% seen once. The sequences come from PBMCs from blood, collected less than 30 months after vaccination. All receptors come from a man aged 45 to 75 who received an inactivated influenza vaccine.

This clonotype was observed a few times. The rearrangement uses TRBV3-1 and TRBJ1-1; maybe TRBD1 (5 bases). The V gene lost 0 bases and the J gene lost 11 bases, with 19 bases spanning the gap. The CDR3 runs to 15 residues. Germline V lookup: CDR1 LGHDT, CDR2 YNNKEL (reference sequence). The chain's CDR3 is CASSQDFVGPQTAFF. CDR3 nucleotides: TGTGCCAGCAGCCAAGATTTTGTGGGGCCCCAAACGGCTTTCTTT.

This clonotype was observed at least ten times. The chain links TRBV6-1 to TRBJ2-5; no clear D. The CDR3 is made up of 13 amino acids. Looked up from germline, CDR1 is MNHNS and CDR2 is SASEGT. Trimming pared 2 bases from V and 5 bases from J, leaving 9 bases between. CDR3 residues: CASSENLRETQYF. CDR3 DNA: TGTGCCAGCAGTGAAAATCTTCGGGAGACCCAGTACTTC.

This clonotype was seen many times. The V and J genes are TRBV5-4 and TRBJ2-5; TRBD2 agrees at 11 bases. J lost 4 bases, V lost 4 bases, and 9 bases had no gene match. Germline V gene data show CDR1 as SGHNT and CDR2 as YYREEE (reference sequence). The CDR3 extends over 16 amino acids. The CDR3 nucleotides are TGTGCCAGCAGCCCTACTAGCGGGAGTCCGATAGAGACCCAGTACTTC. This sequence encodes CASSPTSGSPIETQYF. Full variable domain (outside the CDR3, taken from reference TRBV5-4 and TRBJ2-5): ETGVTQSPTHLIKTRGQQVTLRCSSQSGHNTVSWYQQALGQGPQFIFQYYREEENGRGNFPPRFSGLQFPNYSSELNVNALELDDSALYLCASSPTSGSPIETQYFGPGTRLLVL.

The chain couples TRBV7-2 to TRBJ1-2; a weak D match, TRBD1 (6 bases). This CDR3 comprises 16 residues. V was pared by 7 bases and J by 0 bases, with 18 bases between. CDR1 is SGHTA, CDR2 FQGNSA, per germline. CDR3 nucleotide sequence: TGTGCCAGCACCCAACCACAGGGACGGTCTAACTATGGCTACACCTTC. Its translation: CASTQPQGRSNYGYTF.

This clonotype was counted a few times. CDR3 protein: CASTFSIGRETQYF. The CDR3 bases are TGTGCCAGCACCTTCTCAATTGGGAGGGAGACCCAGTACTTC. This chain links TRBV7-9 with TRBJ2-5, with D possibly TRBD2 on 6 matching bases. Germline assignment: CDR1 SEHNR and CDR2 FQNEAQ (reference sequence). The CDR3 has 14 amino acids. Trimming took off 7 bases at V and 5 bases at J, with 17 bases between the two ends.

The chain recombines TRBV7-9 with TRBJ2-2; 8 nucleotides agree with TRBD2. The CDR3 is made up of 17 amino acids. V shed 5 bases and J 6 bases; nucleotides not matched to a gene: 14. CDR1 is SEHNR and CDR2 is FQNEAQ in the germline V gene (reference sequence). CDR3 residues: CASSPTLGGRSSGELFF. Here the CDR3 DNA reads TGTGCCAGCAGCCCCACCCTGGGCGGGAGGTCCTCCGGGGAGCTGTTTTTT.

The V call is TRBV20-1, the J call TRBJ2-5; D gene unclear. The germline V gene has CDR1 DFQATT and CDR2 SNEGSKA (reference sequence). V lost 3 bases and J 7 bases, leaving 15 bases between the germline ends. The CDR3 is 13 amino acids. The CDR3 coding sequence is TGCAGTGCTAGTACCGAGCTCTTTAGGACCCAGTACTTC. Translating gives CSASTELFRTQYF.

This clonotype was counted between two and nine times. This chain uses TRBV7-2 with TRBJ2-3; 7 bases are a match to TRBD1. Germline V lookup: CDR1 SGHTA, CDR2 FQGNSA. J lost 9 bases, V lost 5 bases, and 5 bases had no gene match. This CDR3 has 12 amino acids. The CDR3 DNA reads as TGTGCCAGCAGCCCACAGGGGTTGACGCAGTATTTT. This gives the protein CASSPQGLTQYF.

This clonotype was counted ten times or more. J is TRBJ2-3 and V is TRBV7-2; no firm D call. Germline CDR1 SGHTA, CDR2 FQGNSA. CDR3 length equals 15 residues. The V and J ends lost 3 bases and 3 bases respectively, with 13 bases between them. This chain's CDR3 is CASSFLGFGTDTQYF. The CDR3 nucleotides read TGTGCCAGCAGCTTTCTTGGGTTCGGGACAGATACGCAGTATTTT.

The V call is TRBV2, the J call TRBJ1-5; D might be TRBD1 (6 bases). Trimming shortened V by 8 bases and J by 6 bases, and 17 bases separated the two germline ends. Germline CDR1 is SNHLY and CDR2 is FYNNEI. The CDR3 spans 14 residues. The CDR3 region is CASCADRTGQPQHF. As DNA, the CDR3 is TGTGCCAGCTGTGCGGACAGAACGGGTCAGCCCCAGCATTTT.

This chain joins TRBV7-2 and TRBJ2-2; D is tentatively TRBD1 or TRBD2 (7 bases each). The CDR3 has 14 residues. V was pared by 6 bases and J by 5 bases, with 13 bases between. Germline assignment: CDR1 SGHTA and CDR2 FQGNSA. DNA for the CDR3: TGTGCCAGCAGTAACAGGGGAGGGACCGGGGAGCTGTTTTTT. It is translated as CASSNRGGTGELFF.

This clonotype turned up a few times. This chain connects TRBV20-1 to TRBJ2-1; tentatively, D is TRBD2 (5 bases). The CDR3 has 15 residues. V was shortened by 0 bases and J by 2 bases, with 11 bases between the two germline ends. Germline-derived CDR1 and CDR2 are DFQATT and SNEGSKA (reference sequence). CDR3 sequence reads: CSARDTAGPYNEQFF. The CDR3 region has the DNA TGCAGTGCTAGAGATACCGCGGGCCCCTACAATGAGCAGTTCTTC.

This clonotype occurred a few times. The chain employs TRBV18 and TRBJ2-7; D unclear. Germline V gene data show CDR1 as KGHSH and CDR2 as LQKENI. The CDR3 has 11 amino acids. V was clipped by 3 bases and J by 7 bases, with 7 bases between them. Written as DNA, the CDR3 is TGTGCCAGCTCACCTTCTGAGGAGCAGTACTTC. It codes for CASSPSEEQYF.

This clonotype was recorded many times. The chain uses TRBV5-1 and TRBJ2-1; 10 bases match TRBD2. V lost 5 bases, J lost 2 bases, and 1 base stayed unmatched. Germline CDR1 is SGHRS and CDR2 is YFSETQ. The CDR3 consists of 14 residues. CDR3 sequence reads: CASSTSGAYNEQFF. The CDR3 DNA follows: TGCGCCAGCAGTACTAGCGGGGCCTACAATGAGCAGTTCTTC.

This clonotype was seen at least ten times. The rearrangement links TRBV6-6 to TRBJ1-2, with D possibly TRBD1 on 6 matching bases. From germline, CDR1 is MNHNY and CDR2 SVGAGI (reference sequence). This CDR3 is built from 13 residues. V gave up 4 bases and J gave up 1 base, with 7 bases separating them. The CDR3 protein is CASSSDSNYGYTF. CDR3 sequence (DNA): TGTGCCAGCAGTTCGGACAGTAACTATGGCTACACCTTC.

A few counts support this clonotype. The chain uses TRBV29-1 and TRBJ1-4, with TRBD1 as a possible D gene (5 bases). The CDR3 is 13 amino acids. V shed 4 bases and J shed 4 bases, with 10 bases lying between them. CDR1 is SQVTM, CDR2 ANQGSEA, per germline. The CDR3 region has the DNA TGCAGCGTTGTGGACGGGGGTAATGAAAAACTGTTTTTT. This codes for CSVVDGGNEKLFF.

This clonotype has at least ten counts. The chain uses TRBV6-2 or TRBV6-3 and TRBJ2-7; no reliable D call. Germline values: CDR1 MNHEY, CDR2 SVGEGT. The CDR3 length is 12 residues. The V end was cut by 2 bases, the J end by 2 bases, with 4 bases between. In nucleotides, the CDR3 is TGTGCCAGCAGTTACACTCCCTACGAGCAGTACTTC. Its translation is CASSYTPYEQYF.

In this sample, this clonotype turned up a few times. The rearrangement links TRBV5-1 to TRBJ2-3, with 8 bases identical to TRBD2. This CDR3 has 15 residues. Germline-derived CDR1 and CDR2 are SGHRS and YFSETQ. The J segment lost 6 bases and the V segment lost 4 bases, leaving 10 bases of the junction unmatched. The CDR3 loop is CASSNSGTYSDTQYF. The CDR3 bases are TGCGCCAGCAGCAATAGCGGGACCTATAGTGATACGCAGTATTTT. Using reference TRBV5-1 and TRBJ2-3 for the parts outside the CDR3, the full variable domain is KAGVTQTPRYLIKTRGQQVTLSCSPISGHRSVSWYQQTPGQGLQFLFEYFSETQRNKGNFPGRFSGRQFSNSRSEMNVSTLELGDSALYLCASSNSGTYSDTQYFGPGTRLTVL.

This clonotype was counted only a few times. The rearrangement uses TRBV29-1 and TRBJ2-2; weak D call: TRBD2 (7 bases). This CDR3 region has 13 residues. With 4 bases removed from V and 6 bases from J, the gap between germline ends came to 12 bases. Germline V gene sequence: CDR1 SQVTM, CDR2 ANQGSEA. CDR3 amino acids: CSVGRGGSGELFF. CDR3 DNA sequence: TGCAGCGTTGGCAGGGGAGGGTCCGGGGAGCTGTTTTTT.

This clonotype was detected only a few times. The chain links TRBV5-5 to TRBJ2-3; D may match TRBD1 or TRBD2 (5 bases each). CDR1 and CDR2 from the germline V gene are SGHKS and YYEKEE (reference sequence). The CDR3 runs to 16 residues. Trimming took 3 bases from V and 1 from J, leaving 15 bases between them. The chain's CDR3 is CASSWSLLGGTDTQYF. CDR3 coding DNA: TGTGCCAGCAGCTGGTCCCTCCTGGGGGGCACAGATACGCAGTATTTT.

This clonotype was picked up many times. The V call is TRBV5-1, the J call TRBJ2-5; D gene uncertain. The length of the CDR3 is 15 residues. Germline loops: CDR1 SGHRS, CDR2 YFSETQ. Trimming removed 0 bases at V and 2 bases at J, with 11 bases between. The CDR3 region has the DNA TGCGCCAGCAGCTTGGGCATCACACTTCAAGAGACCCAGTACTTC. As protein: CASSLGITLQETQYF.

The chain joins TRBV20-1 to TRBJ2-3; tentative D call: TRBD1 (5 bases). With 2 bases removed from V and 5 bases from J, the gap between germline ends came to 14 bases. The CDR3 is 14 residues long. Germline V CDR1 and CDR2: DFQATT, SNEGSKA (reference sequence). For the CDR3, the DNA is TGCAGTGCTAGATCCCCAGGGCGCAGAGATACGCAGTATTTT. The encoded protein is CSARSPGRRDTQYF.

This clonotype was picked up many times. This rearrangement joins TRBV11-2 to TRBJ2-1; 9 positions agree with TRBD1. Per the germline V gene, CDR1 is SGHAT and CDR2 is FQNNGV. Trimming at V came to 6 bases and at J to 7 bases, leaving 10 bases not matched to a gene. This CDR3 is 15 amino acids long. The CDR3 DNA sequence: TGTGCCAGCAGTTCCGGGACAGGGCTTGGGAATGAGCAGTTCTTC. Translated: CASSSGTGLGNEQFF.

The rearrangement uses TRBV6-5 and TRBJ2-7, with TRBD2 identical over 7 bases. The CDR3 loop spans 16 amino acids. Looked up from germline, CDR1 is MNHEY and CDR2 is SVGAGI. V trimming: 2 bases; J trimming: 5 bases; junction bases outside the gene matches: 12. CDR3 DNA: TGTGCCAGCAGTTACACCCAAGGAGGGAGGGGCCACGAGCAGTACTTC. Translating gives CASSYTQGGRGHEQYF.

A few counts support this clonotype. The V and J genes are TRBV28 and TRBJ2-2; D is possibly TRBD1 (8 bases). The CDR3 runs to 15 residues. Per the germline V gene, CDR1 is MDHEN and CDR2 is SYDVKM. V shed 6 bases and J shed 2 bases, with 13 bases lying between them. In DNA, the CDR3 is TGTGCCAGCAGAACAGGGGGGGCCAACACCGGGGAGCTGTTTTTT. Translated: CASRTGGANTGELFF. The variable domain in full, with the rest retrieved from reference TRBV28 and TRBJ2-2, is DVKVTQSSRYLVKRTGEKVFLECVQDMDHENMFWYRQDPGLGLRLIYFSYDVKMKEKGDIPEGYSVSREKKERFSLILESASTNQTSMYLCASRTGGANTGELFFGEGSRLTVL.

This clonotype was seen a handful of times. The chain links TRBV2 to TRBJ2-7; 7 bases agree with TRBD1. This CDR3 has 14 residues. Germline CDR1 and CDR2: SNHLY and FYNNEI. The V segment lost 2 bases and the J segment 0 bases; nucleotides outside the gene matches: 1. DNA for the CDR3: TGTGCCAGCAGTGAAAGGGGGCCCTCCTACGAGCAGTACTTC. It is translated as CASSERGPSYEQYF.

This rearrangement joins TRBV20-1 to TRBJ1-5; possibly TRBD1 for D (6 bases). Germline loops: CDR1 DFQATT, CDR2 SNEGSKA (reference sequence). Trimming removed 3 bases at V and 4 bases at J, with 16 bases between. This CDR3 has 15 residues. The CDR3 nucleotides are TGCAGTGCTAGGCTCCGGGGGGGGCCGAATCAGCCCCAGCATTTT. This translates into CSARLRGGPNQPQHF.

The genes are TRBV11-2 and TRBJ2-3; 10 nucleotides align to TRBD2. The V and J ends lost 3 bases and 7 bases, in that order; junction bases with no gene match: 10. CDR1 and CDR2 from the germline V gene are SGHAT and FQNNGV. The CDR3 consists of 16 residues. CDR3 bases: TGTGCCAGCAGCTTGGAGCGTAGCGGGAGGAGAAATACGCAGTATTTT. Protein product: CASSLERSGRRNTQYF.

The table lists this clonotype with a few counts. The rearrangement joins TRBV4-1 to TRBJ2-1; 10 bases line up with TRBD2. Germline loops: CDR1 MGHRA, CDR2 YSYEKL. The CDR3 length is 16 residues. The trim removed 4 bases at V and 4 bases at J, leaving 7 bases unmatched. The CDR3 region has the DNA TGCGCCAGCAGCCCCGCCCCAGCGGGGGGGTACAATGAGCAGTTCTTC. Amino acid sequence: CASSPAPAGGYNEQFF.